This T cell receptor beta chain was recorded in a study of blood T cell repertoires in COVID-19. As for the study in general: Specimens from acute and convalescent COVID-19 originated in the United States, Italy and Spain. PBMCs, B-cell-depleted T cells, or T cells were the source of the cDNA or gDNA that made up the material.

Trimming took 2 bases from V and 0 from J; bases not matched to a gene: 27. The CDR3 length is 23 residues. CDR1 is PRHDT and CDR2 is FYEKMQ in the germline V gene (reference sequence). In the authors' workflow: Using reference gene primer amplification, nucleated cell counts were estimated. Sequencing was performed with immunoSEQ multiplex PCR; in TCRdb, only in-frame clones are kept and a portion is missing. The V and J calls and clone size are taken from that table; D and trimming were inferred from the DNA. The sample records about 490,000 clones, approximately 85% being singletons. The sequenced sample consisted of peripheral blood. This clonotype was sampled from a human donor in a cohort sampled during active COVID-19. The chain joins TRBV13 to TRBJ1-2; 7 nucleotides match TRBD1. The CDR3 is CASSLPVIAPLPGQSPSNYGYTF. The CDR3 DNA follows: TGTGCCAGCAGCTTACCGGTCATTGCCCCTCTTCCGGGACAGAGTCCTTCTAACTATGGCTACACCTTC.